This T cell receptor (beta chain) comes out of a study of blood T cell repertoires in COVID-19. Using immunoSEQ multiplex PCR, the repertoire was profiled, and TCRdb retains in-frame clones only, with some absent. The sample records hundreds of thousands of clones, approximately 91% being singletons. Trimming shortened V by 2 bases and J by 5 bases, and 7 bases separated the two germline ends. CDR3 length: 14 residues. The germline CDR1 and CDR2 sequences are MNHNS and SASEGT. The chain employs TRBV6-1 and TRBJ1-6; D is perhaps TRBD1 (5 bases). This clonotype originated in a woman aged 40 to 55 who had recovered from COVID-19. The specimen was peripheral blood. The CDR3: CASSERGNNSPLHF. In DNA form, the CDR3 reads TGTGCCAGCAGTGAACGGGGGAATAATTCACCCCTCCACTTT.